This note documents a single T cell receptor beta chain sequence. V shed 1 base, J shed 7 bases, and the junction held 8 bases outside the gene matches. The CDR3 contains 15 residues. The germline V gene has CDR1 MNHEY and CDR2 SMNVEV (reference sequence). Researchers ran the PCR with 60 Vbeta and 13 Jbeta primers. The repertoire was sequenced with immunoSEQ multiplex PCR; TCRdb's copy has only in-frame clones and lacks some. The sample comprises about 160,000 clones, 70% to 85% of which are singletons, and under 7.5% rests with the top ten. The sample is drawn from a study of cytomegalovirus exposure and HLA in healthy donors.

V and J are TRBV27 and TRBJ1-1; 8 bases match TRBD1. Material: PBMCs. This sequence originates from a man aged 50 to 59 in good health and CMV-seropositive. Written as DNA, the CDR3 is TGTGCCAGCAGTTTATTAGGCAGGGGGCGAAGTGAAGCTTTCTTT. Residues: CASSLLGRGRSEAFF.